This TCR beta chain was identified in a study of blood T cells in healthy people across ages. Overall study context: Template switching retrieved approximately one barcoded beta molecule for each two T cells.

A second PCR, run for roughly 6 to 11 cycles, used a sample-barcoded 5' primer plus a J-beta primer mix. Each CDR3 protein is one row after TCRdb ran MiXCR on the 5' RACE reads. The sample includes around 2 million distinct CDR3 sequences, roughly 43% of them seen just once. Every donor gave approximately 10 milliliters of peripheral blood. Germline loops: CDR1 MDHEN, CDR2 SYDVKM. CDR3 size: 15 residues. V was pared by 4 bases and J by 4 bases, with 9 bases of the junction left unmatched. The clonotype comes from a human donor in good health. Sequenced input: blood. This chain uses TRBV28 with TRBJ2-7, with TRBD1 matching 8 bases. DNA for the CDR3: TGTGCCAGCAGTTATGGACAGGGTCTTTTTTACGAGCAGTACTTC. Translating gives CASSYGQGLFYEQYF.